The rows below give T cell receptor beta chains drawn from one sample of a study of blood T cell repertoires in COVID-19. The assay was immunoSEQ multiplex PCR, and TCRdb's table has in-frame clones only and misses some. The sample has around 320,000 clones, nearly 90% seen once; the top ten hold about 4.5%. The sequenced material came from PBMCs or T cells enriched from blood (not recorded which). Source of these receptors: a woman younger than 30 with acute COVID-19. The CDR3 runs from the conserved cysteine through the conserved F or W. A D gene is named only where the DNA matches it firmly. Part of the rows lack a size; the others show once, few, many or a class for expanded clones.

cdr3_aa cdr3_nt d_call j_call v_call clone_size
CASTPSGQGRQPQHF TGTGCCAGCACCCCGTCGGGACAGGGTCGGCAGCCCCAGCATTTT TRBD1 TRBJ1-5 TRBV16 -
CATSRSPATNEKLFF TGTGCCACCAGCAGATCCCCAGCAACTAATGAAAAACTGTTTTTT - TRBJ1-4 TRBV15 -
CASKTVQETQYF TGTGCCAGCAAGACAGTCCAAGAGACCCAGTACTTC - TRBJ2-5 TRBV2 -
CASSSRQGYEQYF TGTGCCAGCAGTTCACGACAGGGATACGAGCAGTACTTC TRBD1 TRBJ2-7 TRBV28 -
CASSLDFPANTQYF TGTGCCAGCAGTTTGGACTTTCCGGCGAATACGCAGTATTTT - TRBJ2-3 TRBV28 once
CASSDPGQGATNEKLFF TGCGCCAGCAGTGACCCGGGACAGGGGGCAACTAATGAAAAACTGTTTTTT TRBD1 TRBJ1-4 TRBV10-2 -
CASSKGGPFTGELFF TGTGCCAGCAGTAAAGGGGGGCCCTTCACCGGGGAGCTGTTTTTT - TRBJ2-2 TRBV2 -
CAISPAGTSGRGQFF TGTGCCATCAGTCCCGCCGGGACTAGCGGGAGAGGGCAGTTCTTC TRBD2 TRBJ2-1 TRBV10-3 -
CASSRGQGDQPQHF TGTGCCAGCAGCCGGGGACAGGGGGACCAGCCCCAGCATTTT TRBD1 TRBJ1-5 TRBV7-9 once
CASSLGGTQETQYF TGTGCCAGCAGCTTAGGCGGGACCCAAGAGACCCAGTACTTC - TRBJ2-5 TRBV11-3 -
CASSQWGEQASTEAFF TGCGCCAGCAGTCAATGGGGGGAACAGGCGAGCACTGAAGCTTTCTTT - TRBJ1-1 TRBV23-1 -
CASTLTGGDTEAFF TGTGCCAGCACCCTTACAGGGGGCGATACTGAAGCTTTCTTT TRBD1 TRBJ1-1 TRBV28 -
CASSTDAQTGAEAFF TGTGCCAGCAGTACTGACGCTCAAACAGGGGCTGAAGCTTTCTTT TRBD1 TRBJ1-1 TRBV7-3 -
CARTLAGDRETLRSSYEQYF TGTGCCAGAACGTTGGCCGGGGACAGGGAAACATTAAGGAGCTCCTACGAGCAGTACTTC TRBD1 TRBJ2-7 TRBV28 -
CASSRPPGHLEETQYF TGTGCCAGCAGTCGACCTCCGGGACACCTTGAAGAGACCCAGTACTTC - TRBJ2-5 TRBV28 -
CASSRDFSYEQYF TGTGCCAGCAGCCGGGACTTCTCCTACGAGCAGTACTTC - TRBJ2-7 TRBV7-2 -
CASSLSWDSNYGYTF TGTGCCAGCAGTTTATCTTGGGACAGTAACTATGGCTACACCTTC TRBD1 TRBJ1-2 TRBV27 once
CAISELGQGGQPQHF TGTGCCATCAGTGAGCTGGGACAGGGGGGCCAGCCCCAGCATTTT TRBD1 TRBJ1-5 TRBV10-3 once
CASSLKLLAAYNEQFF TGTGCCAGCAGCTTAAAGCTCCTAGCGGCCTACAATGAGCAGTTCTTC TRBD2 TRBJ2-1 TRBV7-3 -
CASSLAASGIFEQFF TGTGCCAGCAGCTTAGCGGCTAGCGGGATATTTGAGCAGTTCTTC TRBD2 TRBJ2-1 TRBV7-2 -
CASSQSLIGNQPQHF TGTGCCAGCAGCCAGTCCTTGATAGGCAATCAGCCCCAGCATTTT - TRBJ1-5 TRBV3-1/TRBV3-2 -
CASSGTGLSPLHF TGTGCCAGTAGTGGGACAGGGCTTTCACCCCTCCACTTT TRBD1 TRBJ1-6 TRBV19 -
CASSYAAPQHF TGTGCCAGCAGTTACGCGGCGCCCCAGCATTTT - TRBJ1-5 TRBV6-6 -
CASSYSRPLAGEHNEQFF TGTGCCAGCAGTTACTCGCGGCCTCTAGCGGGAGAACACAATGAGCAGTTCTTC TRBD2 TRBJ2-1 TRBV6-2/TRBV6-3 -
CASSPGTEGNEQFF TGCGCCAGCAGTCCCGGGACGGAGGGGAATGAGCAGTTCTTC - TRBJ2-1 TRBV5-1 -
CASSPSGDEKLFF TGCGCCAGCAGCCCCTCAGGGGACGAAAAACTGTTTTTT - TRBJ1-4 TRBV5-1 -
CASSHGDWKSTDTQYF TGTGCCAGCAGCCACGGCGACTGGAAAAGCACAGATACGCAGTATTTT - TRBJ2-3 TRBV4-2 -
CASSIGQGFDGGYTF TGTGCCAGTAGTATCGGACAGGGGTTTGATGGGGGCTACACCTTC TRBD1 TRBJ1-2 TRBV19 few
CATSDFQGGTDTQYF TGTGCCACCAGTGATTTCCAGGGGGGCACAGATACGCAGTATTTT TRBD1 TRBJ2-3 TRBV24-1 -